Here is one T cell receptor beta chain with its context. This record belongs to a study of blood T cell repertoires in COVID-19. The wider study: PBMCs, B-cell-depleted T cells, or T cells were the source of the cDNA or gDNA that made up the material.

TCRdb's table, derived via immunoSEQ multiplex PCR, lists solely in-frame clones and lacks some. Counted here are about 76,000 clones, around nine tenths occurring once; the ten biggest clones make up around 29%. With 1 base removed from V and 4 bases from J, the gap between germline ends came to 13 bases. Germline loops: CDR1 LGHNA, CDR2 YSLEER. The CDR3 loop spans 15 amino acids. The specimen was peripheral blood. The source of this sequence is a woman aged 80 or older with active or convalescent COVID-19. The rearrangement joins TRBV4-3 to TRBJ2-5; TRBD2 is a possible D gene (6 bases). CDR3 loop: CASSQGTGEGETQYF. The CDR3 DNA sequence: TGCGCCAGCAGCCAAGGAACGGGGGAAGGAGAGACCCAGTACTTC.